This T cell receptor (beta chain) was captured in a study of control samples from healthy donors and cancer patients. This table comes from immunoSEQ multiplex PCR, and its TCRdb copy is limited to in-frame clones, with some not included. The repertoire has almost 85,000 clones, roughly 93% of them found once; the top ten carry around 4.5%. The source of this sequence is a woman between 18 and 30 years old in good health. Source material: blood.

In DNA form, the CDR3 reads TGTGCCAGCAGTAGTAGCAGGGGGCCTCATGGCTACACCTTC. It translates to CASSSSRGPHGYTF. The gene calls are TRBV25-1 and TRBJ1-2, with 8 positions matching TRBD1. J was trimmed by 6 bases and V by 5 bases; bases with no gene match: 8. CDR1 and CDR2 from the germline V gene are MGHDK and SYGVNS. This CDR3 is built from 14 residues.